This T cell receptor beta chain derives from a study of blood T cells in healthy people across ages. Study-wide results and limits: Per-million-T-cell TCR beta diversity fell roughly linearly with age.

The length of the CDR3 is 14 residues. Germline assignment: CDR1 SQVTM and CDR2 ANQGSEA. PCR was performed a second time for roughly 7 to 12 cycles using a sample-barcoded 5' primer and a J-beta primer mix. Each sample provided no less than 3 million CDR3-containing paired-end reads. In TCRdb, the 5' RACE reads were re-called with MiXCR into one record per CDR3 protein. This table has around 700,000 distinct CDR3 sequences, just under 25% appearing once. Total RNA was isolated from each sample in quantities of at least 5.5 micrograms. In its sample, this clonotype was seen a few times. Its antigen is as yet unknown. These data also formed part of another study, on T cells of mothers and their children. According to that study: Donation was provided by three healthy Caucasian mothers along with their six children.

This sequence originates from a boy aged 5 to 17 in good health. The chain recombines TRBV29-1 with TRBJ2-5, with 8 bases lining up with TRBD2. Near its end, the DNA agrees better with TRBJ2-1, so the J call may be wrong. Sequenced: blood. The CDR3 DNA reads TGCAGCGTTCTCAGCGGGAGTCCCCACAATGAGCAGTTCTTC. Residues: CSVLSGSPHNEQFF.